Listed below are T cell receptor beta chains from one sample, sequenced in a study of PD-1 blockade in mismatch repair-deficient tumors. Profiled with immunoSEQ multiplex PCR; TCRdb holds only in-frame clones, not every one. This sample carries some 120,000 clones, about 74% of them seen once, and the ten largest clones take around 4.7%. The sequencing used peripheral blood, collected approximately 60 weeks after starting pembrolizumab. These TCRs come from an adult with mismatch repair-deficient cancer. The conserved cysteine and the conserved F or W are not part of the CDR3 here. The order of the fields is V gene, J gene, CDR3 protein.

>TRBV11-3|TRBJ2-1
ASSPRSGQGSYNEQF
>TRBV6-5|TRBJ1-2
ASSYSMGTDGYT
>TRBV2|TRBJ2-1
ALSQRGSYNEQF
>TRBV6-5|TRBJ1-1
ASSYSIGHRGTEAF
>TRBV4-3|TRBJ2-1
ASSQRNFRTSGRLGQF
>TRBV19|TRBJ2-1
ASIDPESSYNEQF
>TRBV10-3|TRBJ1-4
AISDVATNEKLF
>TRBV7-9|TRBJ1-3
ASSLQGISGNTIY
>TRBV6-5|TRBJ2-3
ASSYGGSDTQY
>TRBV6-4|TRBJ2-3
ASSDGPTDTQY
>TRBV27|TRBJ2-1
ASSLASGSYNEQF